This T cell receptor beta chain was captured in a study of shared clonotypes between healthy human individuals. V was pared by 3 bases and J by 4 bases, with 3 bases of the junction left unmatched. Looked up from germline, CDR1 is LNHNV and CDR2 is YYDKDF (reference sequence). CDR3 length: 13 residues. Every immunoSEQ plate was one replicate of a subset's evenly spread DNA. Sequencing used immunoSEQ multiplex PCR; TCRdb keeps in-frame clones, though not all of them. This sample has about 490,000 clones, with about 79% found just once. The specimen sequenced was PBMCs. The clonotype comes from a woman aged 40-49 years in good health. Some clones in this sample may be carry-over from other donors' samples. The V and J genes are TRBV15 and TRBJ2-7, with 7 nucleotides matching TRBD1. CDR3 loop: CATSRDRPYEQYF. The CDR3 DNA reads as TGTGCCACCAGCAGGGACAGGCCATACGAGCAGTACTTC. The full variable domain, rest sourced from reference TRBV15 and TRBJ2-7, is DAMVIQNPRYQVTQFGKPVTLSCSQTLNHNVMYWYQQKSSQAPKLLFHYYDKDFNNEADTPDNFQSRRPNTSFCFLDIRSPGLGDTAMYLCATSRDRPYEQYFGPGTRLTVT.